The rows below give T cell receptor beta chains drawn from one sample of a study of Ad26.COV2.S vaccination and SARS-CoV-2 variants. Repertoires were generated with immunoSEQ multiplex PCR, while TCRdb's copy carries only in-frame clones and drops some. The table lists hundreds of thousands of clones, about 90% of them singletons. The source material was peripheral blood, sampled in a trial of Ad26.COV2.S vaccine versus placebo. Receptors were obtained from a person aged 18-65 years who received the Ad26.COV2.S COVID-19 vaccine or a placebo. Both conserved end residues are trimmed from each CDR3. D genes are given only for firm matches.

j_gene: TRBJ2-7
d_gene: TRBD2
v_gene: TRBV20-1
CDR3aa: SASGLADYEQY

j_gene: TRBJ1-1
d_gene: NA
v_gene: TRBV7-9
CDR3aa: ASRPPGPQNTEAF

j_gene: TRBJ2-3
d_gene: NA
v_gene: TRBV4-2
CDR3aa: ASSQAALLTTDTQY

j_gene: TRBJ1-5
d_gene: NA
v_gene: TRBV6-4
CDR3aa: ASSPQVNQPQH

j_gene: TRBJ2-7
d_gene: TRBD1
v_gene: TRBV3-1/TRBV3-2
CDR3aa: ASSQWDRISNEQY

j_gene: TRBJ2-1
d_gene: NA
v_gene: TRBV5-8
CDR3aa: ASSLWQWDEQF

j_gene: TRBJ2-5
d_gene: TRBD2
v_gene: TRBV15
CDR3aa: ATSRDTGAGVGKTQY

j_gene: TRBJ2-7
d_gene: NA
v_gene: TRBV3-1/TRBV3-2
CDR3aa: ASSFGQTYEQY

j_gene: TRBJ2-3
d_gene: NA
v_gene: TRBV10-3
CDR3aa: AISVLGPDTQY

j_gene: TRBJ1-5
d_gene: NA
v_gene: TRBV2
CDR3aa: GSDSSGNQPQH

j_gene: TRBJ1-3
d_gene: NA
v_gene: TRBV3-1/TRBV3-2
CDR3aa: ASSPTDSGNTIY

j_gene: TRBJ2-1
d_gene: NA
v_gene: TRBV27
CDR3aa: ASSPRKVNEQF

j_gene: TRBJ2-5
d_gene: NA
v_gene: TRBV12-3/TRBV12-4
CDR3aa: ASKGGLGETQY

j_gene: TRBJ1-2
d_gene: TRBD1
v_gene: TRBV5-1
CDR3aa: ASSLGQGSYGYT

j_gene: TRBJ1-2
d_gene: TRBD1
v_gene: TRBV29-1
CDR3aa: SVYRDREAGYT

j_gene: TRBJ2-5
d_gene: NA
v_gene: TRBV6-5
CDR3aa: ASSSPGQETQY